A single sample is the source of the 14 T cell receptor beta chains below, sequenced in a study of blood T cell repertoires in COVID-19. The protocol was immunoSEQ multiplex PCR, while the TCRdb copy is restricted to in-frame clones and leaves out a portion. Among 100,000 to 150,000 clones listed, around nine tenths were seen once. The specimen sequenced was peripheral blood. Source of these receptors: a woman aged 80 or over with acute or convalescent COVID-19.

This clone showed up just a few times. V is TRBV6-5 and J is TRBJ1-1; weak D call: TRBD1 (5 bases). Germline-derived CDR1 and CDR2 are MNHEY and SVGAGI. The CDR3 runs to 15 residues. The V end lost 7 bases, the J end lost 0 bases, and 15 bases lay between the germline ends. CDR3 DNA: TGTGCCAGCAACCCGGGCGGGGCGTTGAACACTGAAGCTTTCTTT. Its translation: CASNPGGALNTEAFF.

The rearrangement uses TRBV6-5 and TRBJ1-2, with 7 bases that match TRBD1. Trimming cost V 4 bases and J 4 bases; bases outside gene matches: 3. The V gene's germline CDR1 is MNHEY and CDR2 SVGAGI. The CDR3 length is 13 residues. CDR3 sequence: CASSSGTVYGYTF. The CDR3 nucleotides read TGTGCCAGCAGTTCCGGGACAGTCTATGGCTACACCTTC.

V gene TRBV6-6 combines with J gene TRBJ2-3; TRBD2 aligns across 10 bases. CDR1 and CDR2 from the germline V gene are MNHNY and SVGAGI (reference sequence). The CDR3 spans 19 residues. The V gene end was trimmed by 5 bases and the J gene end by 2 bases; junction bases not matched to a gene: 16. The CDR3 sequence: CASSQLAGGIMRYTDTQYF. CDR3 DNA sequence: TGTGCCAGCAGTCAATTAGCGGGGGGCATTATGCGCTACACAGATACGCAGTATTTT.

This clone is a singleton in its sample. J is TRBJ2-5 and V is TRBV5-6; D possibly corresponds to TRBD1 (6 bases). Germline V gene sequence: CDR1 SGHDT, CDR2 YYEEEE. The CDR3 totals 15 residues. V shed 2 bases and J shed 4 bases, with 15 bases lying between them. The CDR3 region is CASSFQGSLTETQYF. In nucleotides, the CDR3 is TGTGCCAGCAGCTTCCAGGGGAGTCTAACAGAGACCCAGTACTTC.

The V gene is TRBV5-6, the J gene TRBJ2-6; D not resolved. Between the trimmed V and J ends, which lost 4 bases and 2 bases, there was a span of 13 bases. Germline CDR1 reads SGHDT; CDR2 reads YYEEEE. The CDR3 contains 16 residues. CDR3 region: CASSPNRGAGANVLTF. As DNA, the CDR3 is TGTGCCAGCAGCCCCAACCGAGGAGCTGGGGCCAACGTCCTGACTTTC.

This chain uses TRBV28 with TRBJ1-6; tentatively, D is TRBD1 (5 bases). The CDR3 extends over 19 amino acids. Trimming stripped 6 bases from V and 0 bases from J, with 21 bases between. Germline-derived CDR1 and CDR2 are MDHEN and SYDVKM. Written as DNA, the CDR3 is TGTGCCAGCAGCCGTCTGGGACTCCCGGGGGGCTCCTATAATTCACCCCTCCACTTT. Translated, it gives CASSRLGLPGGSYNSPLHF. Based on the CDR3 plus reference TRBV28 and TRBJ1-6, the full variable domain is DVKVTQSSRYLVKRTGEKVFLECVQDMDHENMFWYRQDPGLGLRLIYFSYDVKMKEKGDIPEGYSVSREKKERFSLILESASTNQTSMYLCASSRLGLPGGSYNSPLHFGNGTRLTVT.

The V and J genes are TRBV21-1 and TRBJ1-1; the listed D gene, TRBD1, was not tested against the DNA. TRBV21-1 has pseudogene status. The CDR3 runs 15 residues. This CDR3 reads CASSKVGPMNTEAFF. As DNA, the CDR3 is TGTGCCAGCAGCAAAGTGGGGCCGATGAACACTGAAGCTTTCTTT.

The rearrangement joins TRBV4-2 to TRBJ2-3; TRBD2 aligns across 8 bases. The J segment lost 4 bases and the V segment lost 1 base, leaving 16 bases of the junction unmatched. CDR1 is LGHNA, CDR2 YNFKEQ, per germline. The CDR3 is made up of 19 amino acids. Written as DNA, the CDR3 is TGTGCCAGCAGCCAAGCTTTATATGGCGGGAGGAGAGCTGCAGATACGCAGTATTTT. The encoded protein is CASSQALYGGRRAADTQYF.

Turning to this clone: A junction end diverges from the germline sequence, so it may reflect a read error. The chain links TRBV7-7 to TRBJ2-1, with 14 bases fitting TRBD2. There are 17 residues in the CDR3. Germline lookup yields CDR1 SSHAT and CDR2 FNYEAQ (reference sequence). CDR3 DNA: TGTGCTAGCAGCTCGGGGAGACTAGCGGGAGGGCCAGGTGAGCAGTTCTTC. Translation: CASSSGRLAGGPGEQFF.

The chain joins TRBV28 to TRBJ1-6; unclear D gene. CDR1 is MDHEN, CDR2 SYDVKM, per germline. Trimming shortened V by 6 bases and J by 4 bases, and 10 bases separated the two germline ends. The CDR3 has 14 residues. CDR3 DNA sequence: TGTGCCAGCAGCCCCCCAGATTATAATTCACCCCTCCACTTT. It yields the protein CASSPPDYNSPLHF.

The chain links TRBV18 to TRBJ1-6, with D possibly TRBD1 on 5 matching bases. CDR1 and CDR2 (germline): KGHSH, LQKENI. V lost 3 bases, J lost 8 bases, and 5 bases lay in between. This CDR3 contains 12 residues. DNA of the CDR3: TGTGCCAGCTCACCGACAGATTCACCCCTCCACTTT. This sequence encodes CASSPTDSPLHF.

The chain couples TRBV6-6 to TRBJ2-3; 11 nucleotides align to TRBD2. Trimming took 0 bases from V and 7 from J; bases not matched to a gene: 0. The CDR3 is 14 amino acids. Germline-derived CDR1 and CDR2 are MNHNY and SVGAGI (reference sequence). CDR3 DNA: TGTGCCAGCAGTTACTCGACTAGCGGGAATACGCAGTATTTT. This translates into CASSYSTSGNTQYF.

The gene calls are TRBV19 and TRBJ2-5; 8 nucleotides align to TRBD1. In germline, CDR1 is LNHDA, CDR2 SQIVND (reference sequence). The ends lost 3 bases at V and 4 bases at J; junction bases unmatched: 4. This CDR3 is 14 amino acids long. CDR3 nucleotides: TGTGCCAGTAGTATTACAGGGGGATCAGAGACCCAGTACTTC. This sequence encodes CASSITGGSETQYF.

The rearrangement links TRBV19 to TRBJ1-2; TRBD1 agrees at 9 bases. Germline CDR1 is LNHDA and CDR2 is SQIVND (reference sequence). The CDR3 is made up of 15 amino acids. J gave up 7 bases and V 3 bases, and 9 bases lay outside the gene matches. The CDR3 loop is CASSIGTGRNVGYTF. The CDR3 DNA reads TGTGCCAGTAGTATTGGGACAGGGCGGAATGTTGGCTACACCTTC.